Sequencing of this T cell receptor beta chain was carried out in a study of T-cell reconstitution after alpha-beta-depleted transplantation in children. Study-wide results and caveats: Expanded graft clones, several hundred of them, were reportedly the source of alpha-beta T cells about two months after transplant.

This clonotype has a count of ten or more. Its target is unknown. As it was prepared, the TCRbeta library received unique molecular identifiers. TCRdb called the PCR reads again in MiXCR, with one record for every CDR3 protein. The sample yields under 850,000 distinct CDR3 sequences, about an eighth seen once. CDR1 is DFQATT and CDR2 is SNEGSKA in the germline V gene (reference sequence). The CDR3 spans 15 residues. After removal of 3 bases from V and 7 bases from J, the junction contained 10 bases not matched to a gene. Specimen: PBMCs, collected before TCRalphabeta/CD19-depleted stem cell transplant. The TCR originated in a girl aged 2-10 years with congenital amegakaryocytic thrombocytopenia, due to receive a stem cell transplant. V gene TRBV20-1 combines with J gene TRBJ2-1; 9 positions match TRBD1. The CDR3 is CSASIGQGLWNEQFF. The CDR3 coding sequence is TGCAGTGCTAGCATCGGACAGGGGTTGTGGAATGAGCAGTTCTTC.